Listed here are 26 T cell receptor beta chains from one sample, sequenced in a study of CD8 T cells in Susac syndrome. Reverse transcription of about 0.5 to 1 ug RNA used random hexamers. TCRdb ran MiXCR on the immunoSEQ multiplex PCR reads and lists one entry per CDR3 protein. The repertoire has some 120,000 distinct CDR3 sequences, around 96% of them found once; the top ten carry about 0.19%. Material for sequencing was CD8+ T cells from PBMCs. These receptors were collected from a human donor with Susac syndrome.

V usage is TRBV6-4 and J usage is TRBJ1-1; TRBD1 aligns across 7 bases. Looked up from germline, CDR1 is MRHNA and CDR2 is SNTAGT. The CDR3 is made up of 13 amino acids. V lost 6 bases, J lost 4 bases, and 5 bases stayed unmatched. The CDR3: CASRGPGGTEAFF. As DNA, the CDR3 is TGTGCCAGCAGAGGACCAGGGGGCACTGAAGCTTTCTTT.

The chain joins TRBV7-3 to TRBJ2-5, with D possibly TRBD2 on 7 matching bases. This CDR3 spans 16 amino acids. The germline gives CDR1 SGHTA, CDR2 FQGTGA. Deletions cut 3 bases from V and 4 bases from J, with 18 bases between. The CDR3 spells CASSLSGGGGRETQYF. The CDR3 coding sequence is TGTGCCAGCAGCTTGTCGGGGGGAGGGGGACGAGAGACCCAGTACTTC.

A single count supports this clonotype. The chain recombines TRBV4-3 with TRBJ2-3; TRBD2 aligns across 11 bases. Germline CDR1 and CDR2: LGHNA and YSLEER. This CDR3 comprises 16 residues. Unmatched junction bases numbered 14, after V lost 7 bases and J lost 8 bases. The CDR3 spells CASTPGLAEGARTQYF. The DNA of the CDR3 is TGCGCCAGCACCCCGGGACTAGCGGAGGGGGCACGTACGCAGTATTTT.

In DNA form, the CDR3 reads TGTGCCAGCAGCTTACCGGATGAAGCTTTCTTT. Its protein is CASSLPDEAFF. This chain uses TRBV11-2 with TRBJ1-1; D not certain. The CDR3 consists of 11 residues. CDR1 and CDR2 (germline): SGHAT, FQNNGV. The V gene lost 2 bases and the J gene lost 7 bases, with 5 bases spanning the gap.

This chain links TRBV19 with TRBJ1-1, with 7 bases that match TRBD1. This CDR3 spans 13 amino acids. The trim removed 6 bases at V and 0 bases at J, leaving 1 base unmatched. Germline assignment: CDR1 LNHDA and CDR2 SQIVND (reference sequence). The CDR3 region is CASRGQLNTEAFF. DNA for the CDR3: TGTGCCAGTAGGGGACAGCTGAACACTGAAGCTTTCTTT.

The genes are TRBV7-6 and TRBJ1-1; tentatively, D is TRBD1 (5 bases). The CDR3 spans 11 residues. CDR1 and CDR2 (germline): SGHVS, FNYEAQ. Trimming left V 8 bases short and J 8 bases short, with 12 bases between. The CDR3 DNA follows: TGTGCCAGCCGATCCGGGGGGGAAGCTTTCTTT. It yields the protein CASRSGGEAFF.

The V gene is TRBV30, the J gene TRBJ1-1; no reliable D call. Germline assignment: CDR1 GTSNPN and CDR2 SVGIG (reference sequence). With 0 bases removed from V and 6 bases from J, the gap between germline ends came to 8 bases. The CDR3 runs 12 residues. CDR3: CAWSVPRPEAFF. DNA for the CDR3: TGTGCCTGGAGTGTGCCGAGGCCTGAAGCTTTCTTT. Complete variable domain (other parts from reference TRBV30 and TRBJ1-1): SQTIHQWPATLVQPVGSPLSLECTVEGTSNPNLYWYRQAAGRGLQLLFYSVGIGQISSEVPQNLSASRPQDRQFILSSKKLLLSDSGFYLCAWSVPRPEAFFGQGTRLTVV.

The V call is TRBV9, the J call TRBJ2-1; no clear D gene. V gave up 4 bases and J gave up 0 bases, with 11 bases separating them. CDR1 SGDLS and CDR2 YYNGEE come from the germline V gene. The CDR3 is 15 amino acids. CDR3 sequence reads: CASSKGHISYNEQFF. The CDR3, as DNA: TGTGCCAGCAGCAAAGGGCATATCTCCTACAATGAGCAGTTCTTC. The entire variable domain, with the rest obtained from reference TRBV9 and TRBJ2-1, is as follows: DSGVTQTPKHLITATGQRVTLRCSPRSGDLSVYWYQQSLDQGLQFLIQYYNGEERAKGNILERFSAQQFPDLHSELNLSSLELGDSALYFCASSKGHISYNEQFFGPGTRLTVL.

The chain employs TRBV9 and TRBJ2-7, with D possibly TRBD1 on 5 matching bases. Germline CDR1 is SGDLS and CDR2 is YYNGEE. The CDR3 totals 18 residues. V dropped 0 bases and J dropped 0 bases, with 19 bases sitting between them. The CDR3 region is CASSVALGERRSSYEQYF. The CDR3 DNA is TGTGCCAGCAGCGTAGCTTTAGGGGAAAGAAGAAGCTCCTACGAGCAGTACTTC.

The CDR3 reads CASRRGTPYNEQFF. CDR3 DNA sequence: TGTGCCAGCCGTCGGGGGACTCCCTACAATGAGCAGTTCTTC. The chain employs TRBV6-2 or TRBV6-3 and TRBJ2-1; tentative D call: TRBD2 (6 bases). Germline lookup yields CDR1 MNHEY and CDR2 SVGEGT. Between the trimmed V and J ends, which lost 8 bases and 2 bases, there was a span of 13 bases. The CDR3 runs 14 residues.

The CDR3 bases are TGCAGTGCCGCAGCGGGGTTTATTATCTATGGCTACACCTTC. Translation: CSAAAGFIIYGYTF. The chain uses TRBV20-1 and TRBJ1-2, with D uncertain. Germline lookup yields CDR1 DFQATT and CDR2 SNEGSKA (reference sequence). This CDR3 has 14 amino acids. The ends were cut back, 6 bases at V and 4 bases at J, with 18 bases in the middle.

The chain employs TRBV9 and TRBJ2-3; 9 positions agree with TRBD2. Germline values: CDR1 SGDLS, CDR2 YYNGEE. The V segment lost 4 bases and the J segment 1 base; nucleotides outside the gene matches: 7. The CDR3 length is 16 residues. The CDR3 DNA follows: TGTGCCAGCAGCCCTAGCCAGCGGGGGGGCACAGATACGCAGTATTTT. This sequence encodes CASSPSQRGGTDTQYF.

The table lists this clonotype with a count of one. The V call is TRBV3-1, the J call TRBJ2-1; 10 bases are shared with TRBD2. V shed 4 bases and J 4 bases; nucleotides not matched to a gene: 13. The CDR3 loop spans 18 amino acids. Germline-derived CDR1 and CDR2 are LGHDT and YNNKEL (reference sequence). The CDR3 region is CASSPHALAGVPYNEQFF. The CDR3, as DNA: TGTGCCAGCAGCCCTCACGCTCTAGCGGGAGTGCCATACAATGAGCAGTTCTTC.

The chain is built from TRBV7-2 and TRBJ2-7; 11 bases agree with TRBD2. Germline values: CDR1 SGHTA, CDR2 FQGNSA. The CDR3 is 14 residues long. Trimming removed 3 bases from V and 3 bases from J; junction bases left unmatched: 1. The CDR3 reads CASSFTSGSYEQYF. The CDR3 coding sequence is TGTGCCAGCAGCTTCACTAGCGGGAGCTACGAGCAGTACTTC.

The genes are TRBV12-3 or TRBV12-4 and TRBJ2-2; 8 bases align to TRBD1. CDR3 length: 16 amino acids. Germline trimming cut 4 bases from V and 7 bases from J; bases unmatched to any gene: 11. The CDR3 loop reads CASSSGTGGTGGELFF. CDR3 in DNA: TGTGCCAGCAGTTCCGGGACAGGTGGGACGGGCGGGGAGCTGTTTTTT.

The DNA for the CDR3 is TGTGCCAGCAGTCCTGTGGGGGACACTGAAGCTTTCTTT. It specifies CASSPVGDTEAFF. The rearrangement uses TRBV12-3 or TRBV12-4 and TRBJ1-1, with D maybe TRBD1 (5 bases). V shed 5 bases and J shed 3 bases, with 10 bases lying between them. The CDR3 spans 13 residues.

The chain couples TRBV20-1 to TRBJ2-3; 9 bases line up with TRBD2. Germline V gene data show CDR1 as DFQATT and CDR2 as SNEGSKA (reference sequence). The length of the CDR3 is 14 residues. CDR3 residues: CGCDLAGVTDTQYF. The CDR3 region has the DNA TGCGGCTGCGATTTAGCGGGAGTAACAGATACGCAGTATTTT.

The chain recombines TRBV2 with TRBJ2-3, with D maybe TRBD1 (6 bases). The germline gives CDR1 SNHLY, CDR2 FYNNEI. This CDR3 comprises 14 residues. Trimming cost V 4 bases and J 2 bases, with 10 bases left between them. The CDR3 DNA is TGTGCCAGCAGTGGTGGACAGTCCACAGATACGCAGTATTTT. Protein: CASSGGQSTDTQYF.

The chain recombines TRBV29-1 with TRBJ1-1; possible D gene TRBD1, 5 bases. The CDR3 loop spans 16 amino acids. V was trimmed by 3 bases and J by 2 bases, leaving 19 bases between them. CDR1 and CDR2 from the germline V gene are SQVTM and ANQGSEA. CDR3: CSVDGRVVLGNTEAFF. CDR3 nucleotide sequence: TGCAGCGTTGATGGCAGGGTGGTGTTGGGAAACACTGAAGCTTTCTTT. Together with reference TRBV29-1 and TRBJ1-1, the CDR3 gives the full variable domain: SAVISQKPSRDICQRGTSLTIQCQVDSQVTMMFWYRQQPGQSLTLIATANQGSEATYESGFVIDKFPISRPNLTFSTLTVSNMSPEDSSIYLCSVDGRVVLGNTEAFFGQGTRLTVV.

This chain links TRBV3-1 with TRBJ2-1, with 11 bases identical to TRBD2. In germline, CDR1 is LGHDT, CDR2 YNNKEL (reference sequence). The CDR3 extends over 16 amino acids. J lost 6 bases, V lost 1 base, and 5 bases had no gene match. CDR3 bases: TGTGCCAGCAGCCAAGGCCCACTAGCGGGAGTCAATGAGCAGTTCTTC. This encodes CASSQGPLAGVNEQFF.

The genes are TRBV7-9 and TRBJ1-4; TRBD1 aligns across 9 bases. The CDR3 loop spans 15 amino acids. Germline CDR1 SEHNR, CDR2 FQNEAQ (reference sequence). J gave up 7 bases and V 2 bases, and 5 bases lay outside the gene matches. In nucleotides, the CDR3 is TGTGCCAGCAGCTTAATGGGACAGGGAGGTGAAAAACTGTTTTTT. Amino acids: CASSLMGQGGEKLFF. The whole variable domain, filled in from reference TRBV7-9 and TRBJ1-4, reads DTGVSQNPRHKITKRGQNVTFRCDPISEHNRLYWYRQTLGQGPEFLTYFQNEAQLEKSRLLSDRFSAERPKGSFSTLEIQRTEQGDSAMYLCASSLMGQGGEKLFFGSGTQLSVL.

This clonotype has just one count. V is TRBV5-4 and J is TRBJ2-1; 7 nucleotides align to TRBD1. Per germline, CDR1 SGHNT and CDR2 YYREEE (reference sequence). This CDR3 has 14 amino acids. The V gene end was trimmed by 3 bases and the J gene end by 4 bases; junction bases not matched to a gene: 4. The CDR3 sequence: CASSWGTDYNEQFF. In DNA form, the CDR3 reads TGTGCCAGCAGCTGGGGGACAGATTACAATGAGCAGTTCTTC.

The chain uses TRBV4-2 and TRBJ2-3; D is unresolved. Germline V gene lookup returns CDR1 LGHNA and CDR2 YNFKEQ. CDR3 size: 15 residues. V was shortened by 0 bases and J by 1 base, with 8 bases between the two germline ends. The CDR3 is CASSQEWIGTDTQYF. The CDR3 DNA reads TGTGCCAGCAGCCAAGAATGGATAGGCACAGATACGCAGTATTTT.

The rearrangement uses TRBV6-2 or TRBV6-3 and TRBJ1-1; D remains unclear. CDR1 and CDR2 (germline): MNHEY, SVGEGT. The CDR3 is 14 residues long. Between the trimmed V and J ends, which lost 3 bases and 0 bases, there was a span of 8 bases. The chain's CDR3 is CASSYTGMNTEAFF. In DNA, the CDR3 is TGTGCCAGCAGTTATACGGGAATGAACACTGAAGCTTTCTTT.

The CDR3 loop reads CASSPWGGPIGKNIQYF. The CDR3 DNA sequence: TGTGCCAGCAGCCCGTGGGGAGGCCCGATCGGCAAAAACATTCAGTACTTC. This chain links TRBV2 with TRBJ2-4; D possibly corresponds to TRBD2 (6 bases). The V end lost 6 bases, the J end lost 3 bases, and 21 bases lay between the germline ends. Germline V lookup: CDR1 SNHLY, CDR2 FYNNEI. This CDR3 has 17 residues.

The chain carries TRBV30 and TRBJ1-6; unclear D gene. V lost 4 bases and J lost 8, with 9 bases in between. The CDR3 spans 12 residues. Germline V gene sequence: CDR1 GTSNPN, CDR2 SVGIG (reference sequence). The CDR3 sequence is CAWTEGDSPLHF. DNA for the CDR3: TGTGCCTGGACTGAAGGAGATTCACCCCTCCACTTT.